The 21 T cell receptor beta chains below all came from one sample that was sequenced in a study of T cells in women clearing cervical HPV infection. Profiled with immunoSEQ multiplex PCR; TCRdb holds only in-frame clones, not every one. The sample data list just over 20,000 clones. The specimen was blood buffy coat. These receptor sequences come from a woman between 18 and 69 years old with a cervical HPV16 infection that either progressed to CIN3+ or cleared (not recorded which).

Comments on this clone: The DNA ends 3 residues before the CDR3 does, and the rest of the CDR3 is filled in from the germline J gene. This sequence joins TRBV19 and TRBJ2-1; tentatively, D is TRBD2 (5 bases). Germline V gene sequence: CDR1 LNHDA, CDR2 SQIVND (reference sequence). The V end lost 4 bases, the J end lost 6 bases, and 10 bases lay between the germline ends. The CDR3 contains 13 residues. CDR3 DNA (partial): TGTGCCAGTAGTAACCTAGCATTCAATGAG. Residues: CASSNLAFNE. From start to end, the CDR3 is CASSNLAFNEQFF.

In the case of this clone: The sequenced fragment ends 3 residues before the CDR3 boundary, so the rest is inferred from the germline J gene. The rearrangement links TRBV19 to TRBJ2-2; D call uncertain. CDR1 is LNHDA, CDR2 SQIVND, per germline (reference sequence). V was cut by 6 bases and J by 1 base, with 9 bases left in between. The CDR3 contains 14 residues. Incomplete CDR3 DNA: TGTGCCAGTAGCCCCATCGGGAACACCGGGGAG. This codes for CASSPIGNTGE. The full CDR3 protein reads CASSPIGNTGELFF. The variable domain in full, with the rest retrieved from reference TRBV19 and TRBJ2-2, is DGGITQSPKYLFRKEGQNVTLSCEQNLNHDAMYWYRQDPGQGLRLIYYSQIVNDFQKGDIAEGYSVSREKKESFPLTVTSAQKNPTAFYLCASSPIGNTGELFFGEGSRLTVL.

With regard to this clone: The read ends 3 residues shy of where the CDR3 ends; the end is completed using the germline J gene. The chain recombines TRBV5-4 with TRBJ2-3; 14 positions match TRBD2. With V trimmed by 4 bases and J by 6 bases, 4 bases remained unmatched. The CDR3 covers 15 residues. The germline CDR1 and CDR2 sequences are SGHNT and YYREEE (reference sequence). The CDR3 sequence: CASSPTSGGADTQYF. The CDR3 bases that were read are TGTGCCAGCAGCCCGACTAGCGGGGGGGCCGATACG.

Comments on this clone: The sequence runs out 3 residues before the end of the CDR3; the remainder is reconstructed from the germline J gene. This chain connects TRBV20-1 to TRBJ1-3; TRBD1 might be the D (6 bases). With 0 bases removed from V and 3 bases from J, the gap between germline ends came to 12 bases. This CDR3 contains 15 residues. From germline, CDR1 is DFQATT and CDR2 SNEGSKA (reference sequence). CDR3 DNA (partial): TGCAGTGCTAGAGATTGGGGGCTCGGTGGAAACACC. Its translation is CSARDWGLGGNT. The full-length CDR3 reads as CSARDWGLGGNTIYF.

In regard to this clone: The observed sequence ends 3 residues before the CDR3 terminus, with the missing tail filled in from the germline J gene. The rearrangement links TRBV30 to TRBJ2-6; no firm D call. From germline, CDR1 is GTSNPN and CDR2 SVGIG (reference sequence). The CDR3 consists of 16 residues. The V gene lost 8 bases and the J gene lost 0 bases, with 17 bases spanning the gap. CDR3 residues: CAGSAVALSGANVLTF. Partial CDR3 DNA: TGTGCCGGGTCAGCCGTAGCTCTCTCTGGGGCCAACGTC.

In regard to this clone: Read data end 3 residues before the CDR3 end; the end is taken from the germline J gene. The chain has TRBV19 and TRBJ1-1, with 9 bases identical to TRBD1. The junction had 4 bases not matched to a gene; V was cut back by 4 bases and J by 1 base. This CDR3 comprises 15 residues. The germline V gene encodes CDR1 LNHDA and CDR2 SQIVND (reference sequence). CDR3 DNA (partial): TGTGCCAGTAGTACTAAGGACAGGGGGAACACTGAA. It is translated as CASSTKDRGNTE. The whole CDR3 is CASSTKDRGNTEAFF.

Concerning this clone: The DNA ends 3 residues before the CDR3 does, and the rest of the CDR3 is filled in from the germline J gene. The chain employs TRBV2 and TRBJ2-3; tentative D call: TRBD2 (5 bases). The germline V gene has CDR1 SNHLY and CDR2 FYNNEI. The CDR3 spans 12 residues. CDR3 sequence: CASRTSGETQYF. CDR3 bases read: TGTGCCAGCAGAACTAGTGGCGAGACG.

Details on this clone: The CDR3 is cut off 3 residues early in the read; its end comes from the germline J gene. The rearrangement joins TRBV7-9 to TRBJ1-2; no reliable D call. The germline V gene encodes CDR1 SEHNR and CDR2 FQNEAQ (reference sequence). The CDR3 consists of 14 residues. CDR3: CASSLTLVNNDYTF. CDR3 bases read: TGTGCCAGCAGCTTAACCCTCGTGAACAATGAC.

Concerning this clone: The sequenced fragment ends 3 residues before the CDR3 boundary, so the rest is inferred from the germline J gene. V usage is TRBV20-1 and J usage is TRBJ2-2, with TRBD1 as a possible D gene (6 bases). Trimming pared 7 bases from V and 0 bases from J, leaving 15 bases between. The CDR3 covers 15 residues. The V gene's germline CDR1 is DFQATT and CDR2 SNEGSKA (reference sequence). CDR3 amino acids: CSVSTQGSNTGELFF. The CDR3 DNA, read in part, is TGCAGTGTGTCGACGCAGGGGTCGAACACCGGGGAG.

Concerning this clone itself: Read coverage stops 3 residues before the CDR3 terminus; the germline J gene supplies the remainder. This rearrangement joins TRBV7-2 to TRBJ1-3, with no clear D. Germline CDR1 is SGHTA and CDR2 is FQGNSA. The CDR3 sequence is 13 residues long. V gave up 2 bases and J gave up 4 bases, with 6 bases separating them. This CDR3 is CASSLRHGNTIYF. The sequenced part of the CDR3 DNA is TGTGCCAGCAGCTTAAGGCACGGAAACACC.

Remarks on this clone: With the read ending 3 residues before the CDR3 end, the germline J gene is used to fill in that end. The chain employs TRBV7-9 and TRBJ2-5; 7 positions match TRBD2. The CDR3 is 13 residues long. Per germline, CDR1 SEHNR and CDR2 FQNEAQ (reference sequence). The V segment lost 7 bases and the J segment 5 bases; nucleotides outside the gene matches: 7. Here the CDR3 reads CASTLRGRETQYF. The covered CDR3 bases are TGTGCCAGCACCCTGCGGGGGAGGGAGACC.

Comment on this clone: The read halts 3 residues ahead of the CDR3 end, with the missing end drawn from the germline J gene. The chain recombines TRBV7-2 with TRBJ1-2, with 9 nucleotides matching TRBD1. Germline CDR1 and CDR2: SGHTA and FQGNSA. The CDR3 has 15 amino acids. The ends lost 5 bases at V and 2 bases at J; junction bases unmatched: 6. The sequenced part of the CDR3 DNA is TGTGCCAGCAGCCGCCGACAGGGGGTAAACTATGGC. As protein: CASSRRQGVNYG. The whole CDR3 protein is CASSRRQGVNYGYTF.

Turning to this clone: The read ends 3 residues shy of where the CDR3 ends; the end is completed using the germline J gene. V gene TRBV14 combines with J gene TRBJ1-5; tentative D call: TRBD1 (6 bases). The CDR3 runs to 14 residues. Germline lookup yields CDR1 SGHDN and CDR2 FVKESK. Trimming removed 2 bases from V and 5 bases from J, with 10 bases in between. The sequenced part of the CDR3 DNA is TGTGCCAGCAGCCAACACAGGGACGATCAGCCC. Translating gives CASSQHRDDQP. The full CDR3 sequence reads CASSQHRDDQPQHF.

The sequenced part of the CDR3 DNA is TGTGCCAGCAGTTTATCGGGACAGGTATACCAA. Translation: CASSLSGQVYQ. The whole CDR3 protein is CASSLSGQVYQAFF. V gene TRBV27 combines with J gene TRBJ1-1; 8 bases match TRBD1. The CDR3 end falls 3 residues outside the read, so it is completed with the germline J gene. The germline gives CDR1 MNHEY, CDR2 SMNVEV (reference sequence). The CDR3 totals 14 residues.

To note about this clone: The CDR3 extends 3 residues past the end of the read, so its final part is completed from the germline J gene. The chain joins TRBV10-2 to TRBJ1-6; D perhaps matches TRBD1 (5 bases). CDR1 WSHSY and CDR2 SAAADI come from the germline V gene. V dropped 3 bases and J dropped 5 bases, with 8 bases sitting between them. The CDR3 is 14 amino acids. The CDR3 loop is CASSELTDNSPLHF. Partial CDR3 DNA: TGCGCCAGCAGTGAATTGACAGATAATTCACCC.

Of note for this clone: A junction end diverges from the germline sequence, so it may reflect a read error. The sequenced part of the CDR3 DNA is TGTGCCGGCAGTTCGGAACAGAATCAGCCC. Translation gives CAGSSEQNQP. The whole CDR3 reads CAGSSEQNQPQHF. The chain employs TRBV7-2 and TRBJ1-5; no clear D gene. The CDR3 end is not reached by the read, which stops 3 residues before it; the germline J gene fills it in. The CDR3 is 13 amino acids. Looked up from germline, CDR1 is SGHTA and CDR2 is FQGNSA.

A note on this clone: The CDR3 end lies 3 residues beyond the end of the read and is filled in from the germline J gene. This chain joins TRBV11-2 and TRBJ2-6, with 7 bases lining up with TRBD1. CDR1 is SGHAT and CDR2 is FQNNGV in the germline V gene. The CDR3 runs 15 residues. J was trimmed by 8 bases and V by 5 bases; bases with no gene match: 9. CDR3 bases read: TGTGCCAGCAGCCTCGACAGGGTAGGGTCCAACGTC. As protein: CASSLDRVGSNV. The entire CDR3 protein reads CASSLDRVGSNVLTF.

To note about this clone: The read halts 3 residues ahead of the CDR3 end, with the missing end drawn from the germline J gene. The chain uses TRBV6-1 and TRBJ2-6; possibly TRBD1 for D (6 bases). This CDR3 comprises 16 residues. Trimming shortened V by 3 bases and J by 4 bases, and 13 bases separated the two germline ends. Germline loops: CDR1 MNHNS, CDR2 SASEGT. The covered CDR3 bases are TGTGCCAGCAGTGAGGTACAGGGTTCCGGGGCCAACGTC. Protein sequence: CASSEVQGSGANV. The entire CDR3 is CASSEVQGSGANVLTF.

Concerning this clone: The read halts 3 residues ahead of the CDR3 end, with the missing end drawn from the germline J gene. The V and J genes are TRBV5-1 and TRBJ1-1; 7 bases align to TRBD1. Germline trimming cut 4 bases from V and 6 bases from J; bases unmatched to any gene: 12. The CDR3 has 15 residues. Germline V gene lookup returns CDR1 SGHRS and CDR2 YFSETQ. The CDR3 reads CASSPALGQGAEAFF. The DNA read from the CDR3 is TGCGCCAGCAGCCCGGCTTTGGGTCAGGGGGCTGAA.

As concerns this clone: The CDR3 goes on 3 residues after the read ends, and that part is filled in from the germline J gene. The V and J genes are TRBV12-3 or TRBV12-4 and TRBJ1-1; the D gene is possibly TRBD1 (6 bases). V gave up 7 bases and J gave up 3 bases, with 12 bases separating them. There are 13 residues in the CDR3. The CDR3 region is CASKRSGDTEAFF. Partial CDR3 DNA: TGTGCCAGCAAGCGGTCAGGGGACACTGAA.

As concerns this clone: The read terminates 3 residues ahead of where the CDR3 ends, so the germline J gene completes it. This chain uses TRBV18 with TRBJ1-3; D is undetermined. Germline V gene lookup returns CDR1 KGHSH and CDR2 LQKENI. The CDR3 consists of 14 residues. V was clipped by 3 bases and J by 0 bases, with 6 bases between them. The sequenced CDR3 bases are TGTGCCAGCTCACCTTCAAACTCTGGAAACACC. It codes for CASSPSNSGNT. The entire CDR3 is CASSPSNSGNTIYF.